This T cell receptor beta chain was found in a study of cytomegalovirus exposure and HLA in healthy donors. Overall study: About 80 million unique TCRs from HLA-typed donors were held in an early data release. Genetic ancestry analysis placed around 76% of the 350 to 500 donors that were genotyped in the Caucasian-associated cluster. Study findings and constraints: Later analysis showed most CMV-associated TCR beta chains appearing HLA-restricted.

V gave up 5 bases and J gave up 11 bases; unmatched junction bases: 10. This CDR3 is built from 13 residues. CDR1 and CDR2 from the germline V gene are MNHEY and SVGAGI. Notes on this clone: The target antigen is unknown.

The PCR employed 60 Vbeta primers together with 13 Jbeta primers. The method was immunoSEQ multiplex PCR; TCRdb's version includes in-frame clones alone and lacks a portion of them. The sample has roughly 150,000 clones; approximately 75% are singletons. The chain uses TRBV6-5 and TRBJ1-1; 8 bases align to TRBD1. The receptor was isolated from a man aged 45-65 years in good health and CMV-seropositive. Sequencing was carried out using PBMCs. In DNA, the CDR3 is TGTGCCAGCAGTCCAGGGACAGGAACTCAGGCTTTCTTT. This encodes CASSPGTGTQAFF.